The 29 T cell receptor beta chains reported below all come from one sample, sequenced in a study of patients and donors after allogeneic stem cell transplantation. A single record per CDR3 protein comes from TCRdb applying MiXCR to the RT-PCR reads. The sample has 150,000 or so distinct CDR3 sequences; about 24% are singletons. Source material: blood, either unsorted or a sorted T cell fraction (not recorded which). The receptors here all came from a human donor who was either an allogeneic HSCT recipient or a stem cell or donor lymphocyte infusion donor (not recorded which). It is not recorded whose cells these are; they may come from a transplant donor.

The chain couples TRBV20-1 to TRBJ1-4; TRBD1 is a possible D gene (6 bases). V was clipped by 5 bases and J by 0 bases, with 10 bases between them. This CDR3 contains 14 residues. The V gene's germline CDR1 is DFQATT and CDR2 SNEGSKA (reference sequence). This CDR3 reads CSAGTLATNEKLFF. Here the CDR3 DNA reads TGCAGTGCTGGGACACTAGCAACTAATGAAAAACTGTTTTTT.

This clonotype was observed at least ten times. The chain employs TRBV20-1 and TRBJ1-2, with a possible D match to TRBD1 (5 bases). The ends were cut back, 0 bases at V and 3 bases at J, with 17 bases in the middle. The germline CDR1 and CDR2 sequences are DFQATT and SNEGSKA (reference sequence). This CDR3 region has 16 residues. CDR3 loop: CSARDRRDVADYGYTF. The CDR3 coding sequence is TGCAGTGCTAGAGACAGAAGGGACGTCGCCGACTATGGCTACACCTTC.

This clonotype was recorded a few times. V gene TRBV5-1 combines with J gene TRBJ2-1; 16 nucleotides match TRBD2. Germline V gene data show CDR1 as SGHRS and CDR2 as YFSETQ. There are 16 residues in the CDR3. V lost 4 bases, J lost 9 bases, and 7 bases stayed unmatched. The CDR3, as DNA: TGCGCCAGCAGCCCGGGACTAGCGGGAGGGCCGGGTGAGCAGTTCTTC. It yields the protein CASSPGLAGGPGEQFF.

This clonotype was seen more than once but under ten times. The V and J genes are TRBV10-3 and TRBJ2-7; D not certain. Looked up from germline, CDR1 is ENHRY and CDR2 is SYGVKD. This CDR3 has 16 residues. Trimming removed 6 bases at V and 3 bases at J, with 21 bases between. The chain's CDR3 is CAISELLRRTYYEQYF. The CDR3 DNA is TGTGCCATCAGCGAACTCCTCAGGAGAACCTACTACGAGCAGTACTTC.

The chain uses TRBV7-2 and TRBJ2-3, with 8 bases identical to TRBD2. V was clipped by 2 bases and J by 4 bases; unmatched bases: 5. CDR3 size: 15 residues. CDR1 and CDR2 (germline): SGHTA, FQGNSA. The CDR3, as DNA: TGTGCCAGCAGCTTAAGCGGGAGCGGCCCAGATACGCAGTATTTT. Translated, it gives CASSLSGSGPDTQYF.

This clonotype was seen ten or more times. The rearrangement links TRBV12-3 or TRBV12-4 to TRBJ1-3; no reliable D call. V lost 6 bases, J lost 2 bases, and 20 bases lay in between. CDR3 length: 17 residues. The chain's CDR3 is CASSTSRTDPTGNTIYF. The CDR3 DNA is TGTGCCAGCAGCACCTCAAGGACGGATCCTACTGGAAACACCATATATTTT.

The rearrangement uses TRBV2 and TRBJ1-1; D not resolved. Germline CDR1 and CDR2: SNHLY and FYNNEI. Trimming removed 3 bases at V and 1 base at J, with 12 bases between. The CDR3 covers 15 residues. CDR3 in DNA: TGTGCCAGCAGTGACCAACTGCCGAGGAACACTGAAGCTTTCTTT. This codes for CASSDQLPRNTEAFF. The entire variable domain, with the rest obtained from reference TRBV2 and TRBJ1-1, is as follows: EPEVTQTPSHQVTQMGQEVILRCVPISNHLYFYWYRQILGQKVEFLVSFYNNEISEKSEIFDDQFSVERPDGSNFTLKIRSTKLEDSAMYFCASSDQLPRNTEAFFGQGTRLTVV.

This clonotype has just a few counts. The chain carries TRBV5-6 and TRBJ1-5; tentatively, D is TRBD1 (5 bases). CDR3 length equals 14 residues. The germline CDR1 and CDR2 sequences are SGHDT and YYEEEE. Trimming took 2 bases from V and 6 from J, leaving 12 bases between them. The CDR3 nucleotides read TGTGCCAGCAGCTTTAGGTCAGGGAGTCAGCCCCAGCATTTT. As protein: CASSFRSGSQPQHF.

This clonotype was seen a handful of times. V gene TRBV6-5 combines with J gene TRBJ1-2; no reliable D call. V gave up 0 bases and J gave up 3 bases, with 8 bases separating them. The CDR3 is 14 amino acids. CDR1 is MNHEY and CDR2 is SVGAGI in the germline V gene. The CDR3 protein is CASSYSFGHYGYTF. The CDR3 coding sequence is TGTGCCAGCAGTTACTCGTTTGGGCACTATGGCTACACCTTC.

The chain employs TRBV10-3 and TRBJ1-5; D not certain. V was pared by 3 bases and J by 0 bases, with 9 bases between. Germline CDR1 ENHRY, CDR2 SYGVKD. The CDR3 loop spans 15 amino acids. The CDR3 DNA is TGTGCCATCAGTGACGGGATCAATAGCAATCAGCCCCAGCATTTT. It yields the protein CAISDGINSNQPQHF.

V and J are TRBV6-5 and TRBJ2-2, with TRBD2 identical over 8 bases. This CDR3 has 16 residues. V shed 5 bases, J shed 6 bases, and the junction held 11 bases outside the gene matches. The germline gives CDR1 MNHEY, CDR2 SVGAGI. The CDR3 spells CASSAETGLAPGELFF. CDR3 bases: TGTGCCAGCAGTGCAGAGACAGGACTAGCTCCCGGGGAGCTGTTTTTT.

J is TRBJ2-2 and V is TRBV24-1; no clear D gene. Germline V gene sequence: CDR1 KGHDR, CDR2 SFDVKD. V lost 8 bases and J lost 3, with 12 bases in between. The CDR3 is 14 amino acids. The CDR3 DNA reads TGTGCCACCAAAGATCTGGGTGACACCGGGGAGCTGTTTTTT. Amino acid sequence: CATKDLGDTGELFF.

This clonotype was counted only a few times. The gene calls are TRBV4-1 and TRBJ1-4; no reliable D call. Germline loops: CDR1 MGHRA, CDR2 YSYEKL. The CDR3 contains 15 residues. The V end lost 3 bases, the J end lost 11 bases, and 19 bases lay between the germline ends. The CDR3 spells CASSHPWTGARKLFF. The CDR3 nucleotides read TGCGCCAGCAGCCATCCCTGGACGGGAGCGAGGAAACTGTTTTTT.

This clonotype appeared a few times. The chain combines TRBV20-1 with TRBJ1-2; the D gene is possibly TRBD1 (6 bases). The germline V gene has CDR1 DFQATT and CDR2 SNEGSKA (reference sequence). The CDR3 sequence is 14 residues long. V was shortened by 1 base and J by 4 bases, with 13 bases between the two germline ends. The CDR3 here is CSARGGGHGYGYTF. CDR3 bases: TGCAGTGCTAGAGGGGGGGGACACGGCTATGGCTACACCTTC.

There are a few counts of this clonotype. The V gene is TRBV29-1, the J gene TRBJ2-3; tentatively, D is TRBD2 (6 bases). V dropped 7 bases and J dropped 3 bases, with 11 bases sitting between them. CDR1 is SQVTM, CDR2 ANQGSEA, per germline. CDR3 length equals 12 residues. The CDR3 here is CSGRAGTDTQYF. CDR3 sequence (DNA): TGCAGCGGGCGAGCGGGTACAGATACGCAGTATTTT.

V is TRBV19 and J is TRBJ2-7; no clear D gene. This CDR3 is 12 amino acids long. V lost 3 bases and J lost 2, with 5 bases in between. In germline, CDR1 is LNHDA, CDR2 SQIVND (reference sequence). The CDR3 DNA sequence: TGTGCCAGTAGTATGGATGCCTACGAGCAGTACTTC. Amino acid sequence: CASSMDAYEQYF.

In this sample, this clonotype turned up a few times. V gene TRBV5-1 combines with J gene TRBJ1-3; 10 bases line up with TRBD1. The CDR3 has 17 amino acids. The germline CDR1 and CDR2 sequences are SGHRS and YFSETQ. V was clipped by 4 bases and J by 0 bases; unmatched bases: 7. The CDR3 bases are TGCGCCAGCAGCCTTGGGACAGGGGACTACTCTGGAAACACCATATATTTT. It specifies CASSLGTGDYSGNTIYF.

This clonotype was observed a few times. The chain combines TRBV7-9 with TRBJ2-1, with D maybe TRBD2 (6 bases). The V end lost 8 bases, the J end lost 2 bases, and 16 bases lay between the germline ends. This CDR3 has 15 amino acids. Germline values: CDR1 SEHNR, CDR2 FQNEAQ (reference sequence). DNA of the CDR3: TGTGCCAGCGGTTTGGGGGGTACCCCCTACAATGAGCAGTTCTTC. Translation gives CASGLGGTPYNEQFF.

V is TRBV20-1 and J is TRBJ2-6; no reliable D call. This CDR3 is 16 amino acids long. Deletions cut 1 base from V and 0 bases from J, with 10 bases between. Germline-derived CDR1 and CDR2 are DFQATT and SNEGSKA (reference sequence). The CDR3 is CSARASRLSGANVLTF. The CDR3 bases are TGCAGTGCTAGAGCTTCAAGACTCTCTGGGGCCAACGTCCTGACTTTC.

CDR3 coding DNA: TGCAGTGCTAGAGATCCGGGGGGATCAGCCTACGAGCAGTACTTC. Encoded protein: CSARDPGGSAYEQYF. This chain connects TRBV20-1 to TRBJ2-7, with TRBD2 matching 7 bases. Germline-derived CDR1 and CDR2 are DFQATT and SNEGSKA (reference sequence). With 0 bases clipped from V and 2 bases from J, the junction kept 7 bases outside the gene matches. The CDR3 length is 15 residues.

This clonotype was recorded a few times. The J gene is TRBJ1-4, the V gene TRBV15; maybe TRBD1 (5 bases). Germline CDR1 reads LNHNV; CDR2 reads YYDKDF (reference sequence). This CDR3 region has 15 residues. The V end lost 0 bases, the J end lost 7 bases, and 12 bases lay between the germline ends. The CDR3 coding sequence is TGTGCCACCAGCAGAGATCCAGGGTTAGGTGAAAAACTGTTTTTT. This encodes CATSRDPGLGEKLFF.

V and J are TRBV6-5 and TRBJ1-6; D unresolved. The CDR3 is made up of 17 amino acids. Germline CDR1 reads MNHEY; CDR2 reads SVGAGI. With 5 bases removed from V and 3 bases from J, the gap between germline ends came to 17 bases. In DNA, the CDR3 is TGTGCCAGCAGTATCATAAAGACACCCATCTATAATTCACCCCTCCACTTT. Translated, it gives CASSIIKTPIYNSPLHF.

This chain uses TRBV7-2 with TRBJ2-3; no definite D call. Germline lookup yields CDR1 SGHTA and CDR2 FQGNSA. The CDR3 has 14 amino acids. V shed 4 bases and J shed 0 bases, with 8 bases lying between them. CDR3 nucleotides: TGTGCCAGCAGCTCCCCTTACAGCACAGATACGCAGTATTTT. Translated: CASSSPYSTDTQYF.

The chain combines TRBV7-9 with TRBJ1-2; unclear D gene. V was clipped by 8 bases and J by 7 bases, with 20 bases between them. Germline V gene lookup returns CDR1 SEHNR and CDR2 FQNEAQ (reference sequence). CDR3 length: 14 amino acids. The CDR3 bases are TGTGCCAGCTCCCTTGTCGCGCTTAGACGTGGCTACACCTTC. Translation gives CASSLVALRRGYTF.

The chain links TRBV19 to TRBJ1-5; D remains unclear. The germline V gene has CDR1 LNHDA and CDR2 SQIVND (reference sequence). V lost 7 bases to trimming and J lost 0 bases, with 10 bases between them. The CDR3 contains 14 residues. CDR3 sequence (DNA): TGTGCCAGTACGGAGGTGGATAGCAATCAGCCCCAGCATTTT. The encoded protein is CASTEVDSNQPQHF.

The CDR3 DNA follows: TGTGCCAGCAGCTCAGGAGAGGACAGCACTGAAGCTTTCTTT. This translates into CASSSGEDSTEAFF. This rearrangement joins TRBV7-9 to TRBJ1-1; a weak D match, TRBD1 (6 bases). This CDR3 spans 14 amino acids. Germline V CDR1 and CDR2: SEHNR, FQNEAQ (reference sequence). V lost 4 bases and J 4 bases, leaving 13 bases between the germline ends.

This rearrangement joins TRBV9 to TRBJ2-7; D may be TRBD1 or TRBD2 (5 bases each). Germline V gene sequence: CDR1 SGDLS, CDR2 YYNGEE. The CDR3 contains 14 residues. V shed 0 bases and J shed 6 bases, with 13 bases lying between them. CDR3 protein: CASSVGPGPLEQYF. The CDR3 nucleotides are TGTGCCAGCAGCGTAGGTCCGGGGCCCCTCGAGCAGTACTTC.

The rearrangement uses TRBV20-1 and TRBJ2-1, with D possibly being TRBD2 (6 bases). Germline V gene lookup returns CDR1 DFQATT and CDR2 SNEGSKA (reference sequence). The CDR3 has 19 residues. Trimming shortened V by 0 bases and J by 3 bases, and 24 bases separated the two germline ends. The CDR3 loop is CSARDRGGTDLKNYNEQFF. The CDR3 nucleotides are TGCAGTGCTAGAGATAGAGGAGGGACGGATCTGAAGAACTACAATGAGCAGTTCTTC.

CDR3 protein: CASNPTVLGVYTF. CDR3 sequence (DNA): TGTGCCAGCAACCCTACAGTTCTAGGAGTATACACCTTC. V gene TRBV12-3 or TRBV12-4 combines with J gene TRBJ1-2, with D hard to call. CDR3 size: 13 residues. Between the trimmed V and J ends, which lost 7 bases and 11 bases, there was a span of 20 bases.